This T cell receptor (beta chain) was recorded in a study of T-cell reconstitution after alpha-beta-depleted transplantation in children. Study findings and constraints: Newly generated T cells supplied most T-cell counts and diversity one year post-transplant. Surviving recipient T cells and thymic progenitors underlay high day-60 TCRbeta diversity in some patients. Expanded graft clones, several hundred of them, were reportedly the source of alpha-beta T cells about two months after transplant.

Construction of the TCRbeta library involved unique molecular identifiers. TCRdb processed the PCR reads anew with MiXCR; each CDR3 protein has one entry. The table has approximately 1,000,000 distinct CDR3 sequences, less than 30% seen once; the top ten hold about 28%. Trimming left V 5 bases short and J 4 bases short, with 20 bases between. Germline lookup yields CDR1 SEHNR and CDR2 FQNEAQ (reference sequence). The CDR3 is 16 amino acids. As concerns this clonotype: Its antigen is currently unknown.

J is TRBJ1-2 and V is TRBV7-9; D is uncertain. The receptor was derived from a boy under two years old who had a stem cell transplant for SCID, so the T cells may come from the graft donor. The sample consisted of PBMCs, mostly from graft donor cells, taken 360 days after TCRalphabeta/CD19-depleted stem cell transplant. CDR3 DNA sequence: TGTGCCAGCAGCGACCCACGAGCCCTCGGAGGCTATGGCTACACCTTC. It yields the protein CASSDPRALGGYGYTF.